Below are 30 T cell receptor beta chains sequenced from a single sample in a study of cytomegalovirus exposure and HLA in healthy donors. Primers included in the PCR were 60 Vbeta and 13 Jbeta primers. Produced via immunoSEQ multiplex PCR; TCRdb's table is partial and in-frame only. The table has about 160,000 clones, more than 65% seen once; the top ten hold about 6.7%. Sequencing used PBMCs. The receptors were sampled from a man between 45 and 60 years old in good health and CMV-seropositive.

This clone was picked up one time. The chain uses TRBV11-2 and TRBJ2-5, with TRBD1 as a possible D gene (6 bases). Trimming took 6 bases from V and 6 from J, leaving 17 bases between them. CDR3 length: 14 residues. The V gene's germline CDR1 is SGHAT and CDR2 FQNNGV. CDR3 DNA: TGTGCCAGCAGACTTCGACAGGCCGCGAAGACCCAGTACTTC. It specifies CASRLRQAAKTQYF.

There are a few counts of this clone. The genes are TRBV30 and TRBJ2-7, with 8 bases fitting TRBD2. V was clipped by 5 bases and J by 3 bases; unmatched bases: 9. The CDR3 has 14 amino acids. Per the germline V gene, CDR1 is GTSNPN and CDR2 is SVGIG (reference sequence). Here the CDR3 reads CAWGPGGGSYEQYF. CDR3 bases: TGTGCCTGGGGGCCCGGCGGGGGGAGCTACGAGCAGTACTTC.

This chain joins TRBV5-1 and TRBJ2-3; possible D gene TRBD2, 6 bases. The V end lost 6 bases, the J end lost 1 base, and 15 bases lay between the germline ends. Germline CDR1 is SGHRS and CDR2 is YFSETQ. The CDR3 runs to 15 residues. The CDR3 spells CASNLRRGGTDTQYF. The CDR3 DNA follows: TGCGCCAGCAATCTTCGGCGGGGTGGCACAGATACGCAGTATTTT.

This rearrangement joins TRBV29-1 to TRBJ2-5; perhaps TRBD1 as D (5 bases). There are 14 residues in the CDR3. Germline CDR1 reads SQVTM; CDR2 reads ANQGSEA. V was clipped by 4 bases and J by 5 bases, with 17 bases between them. The CDR3 loop reads CSVGSSGASETQYF. Here the CDR3 DNA reads TGCAGCGTTGGATCGTCTGGGGCGTCGGAGACCCAGTACTTC.

J is TRBJ2-3 and V is TRBV30; 7 bases line up with TRBD2. CDR1 GTSNPN and CDR2 SVGIG come from the germline V gene (reference sequence). The V and J ends lost 2 bases and 0 bases, in that order; junction bases with no gene match: 8. The CDR3 contains 16 residues. The CDR3, as DNA: TGTGCCTGGAGTCGCCGACTAGCAGCTAGCACAGATACGCAGTATTTT. Translation gives CAWSRRLAASTDTQYF. Filled out from reference TRBV30 and TRBJ2-3, the complete variable domain reads SQTIHQWPATLVQPVGSPLSLECTVEGTSNPNLYWYRQAAGRGLQLLFYSVGIGQISSEVPQNLSASRPQDRQFILSSKKLLLSDSGFYLCAWSRRLAASTDTQYFGPGTRLTVL.

The chain couples TRBV11-2 to TRBJ1-4; maybe TRBD1 (6 bases). CDR1 and CDR2 (germline): SGHAT, FQNNGV. CDR3 length: 15 amino acids. V lost 5 bases and J lost 5, with 15 bases in between. The CDR3 region is CASSPKTGRNEKLFF. CDR3 coding DNA: TGTGCCAGCAGCCCCAAGACAGGCCGGAATGAAAAACTGTTTTTT.

This clone was seen only a few times. The chain carries TRBV5-4 and TRBJ1-2, with D perhaps TRBD1 (6 bases). Germline CDR1 reads SGHNT; CDR2 reads YYREEE (reference sequence). Trimming took off 5 bases at V and 14 bases at J, with 22 bases between the two ends. The CDR3 runs 13 residues. The CDR3 loop is CASSPGTPGGSTF. CDR3 in DNA: TGTGCCAGCAGTCCCGGGACCCCTGGGGGCTCGACCTTC.

The V and J genes are TRBV6-1 and TRBJ2-3; TRBD2 matches at 7 bases. From germline, CDR1 is MNHNS and CDR2 SASEGT. Trimming cost V 6 bases and J 0 bases; bases outside gene matches: 3. The CDR3 length is 14 residues. CDR3 DNA: TGTGCCAGCAGAAGACTAGCTAGCACAGATACGCAGTATTTT. Amino acids: CASRRLASTDTQYF.

The V gene is TRBV4-2, the J gene TRBJ1-4; 8 positions match TRBD1. V shed 4 bases, J shed 5 bases, and the junction held 6 bases outside the gene matches. The CDR3 loop spans 15 amino acids. Germline assignment: CDR1 LGHNA and CDR2 YNFKEQ. This chain's CDR3 is CASSREDRENEKLFF. The CDR3 DNA follows: TGTGCCAGCAGCCGGGAGGACAGGGAAAATGAAAAACTGTTTTTT.

The chain combines TRBV30 with TRBJ1-3, with D tentatively TRBD1 (6 bases). Deletions cut 3 bases from V and 0 bases from J, with 9 bases between. CDR3 length equals 14 residues. Germline CDR1 GTSNPN, CDR2 SVGIG (reference sequence). The CDR3 nucleotides read TGTGCCTGGAGAATGACAGGCTCTGGAAACACCATATATTTT. It encodes CAWRMTGSGNTIYF.

The genes are TRBV10-1 and TRBJ1-5; D is perhaps TRBD1 (5 bases). CDR3 length equals 14 residues. Germline lookup yields CDR1 WNHNN and CDR2 SYGVQD (reference sequence). Trimming took 2 bases from V and 5 from J, leaving 10 bases between them. Here the CDR3 DNA reads TGCGCCAGCAGTGAGGCAGGGAGGGATCAGCCCCAGCATTTT. This gives the protein CASSEAGRDQPQHF.

The V and J genes are TRBV6-5 and TRBJ1-5; 9 bases align to TRBD1. The CDR3 has 15 residues. Unmatched junction bases numbered 3, after V lost 6 bases and J lost 0 bases. Germline V gene lookup returns CDR1 MNHEY and CDR2 SVGAGI. CDR3 region: CASRRTGDSNQPQHF. In DNA, the CDR3 is TGTGCCAGCAGGCGGACAGGGGATAGCAATCAGCCCCAGCATTTT.

The chain joins TRBV5-6 to TRBJ2-3, with no clear D. CDR3 length: 14 residues. Germline V gives CDR1 SGHDT, CDR2 YYEEEE. Trimming cost V 4 bases and J 9 bases, with 18 bases left between them. This chain's CDR3 is CASSGSPSVGTQYF. The CDR3 DNA reads as TGTGCCAGCAGCGGAAGTCCCAGCGTCGGGACGCAGTATTTT.

The rearrangement uses TRBV28 and TRBJ2-6; 7 bases agree with TRBD1. The CDR3 length is 15 residues. Germline V gene data show CDR1 as MDHEN and CDR2 as SYDVKM. The V segment lost 6 bases and the J segment 4 bases; nucleotides outside the gene matches: 6. CDR3 protein: CASSLTGSGANVLTF. CDR3 in DNA: TGTGCCAGCAGCCTGACAGGGTCCGGGGCCAACGTCCTGACTTTC.

This clone was found a few times. This rearrangement joins TRBV2 to TRBJ2-2; tentatively, D is TRBD2 (6 bases). V shed 5 bases and J shed 7 bases, with 8 bases lying between them. Germline V CDR1 and CDR2: SNHLY, FYNNEI. CDR3 size: 12 residues. CDR3 sequence (DNA): TGTGCCAGCAGTCGGGAGTTCGGGGAGCTGTTTTTT. Its protein is CASSREFGELFF.

This clone was detected only once. The chain links TRBV7-2 to TRBJ2-2, with 11 positions matching TRBD2. Per the germline V gene, CDR1 is SGHTA and CDR2 is FQGNSA. This CDR3 has 16 residues. J lost 7 bases, V lost 2 bases, and 6 bases had no gene match. The CDR3: CASSLIAGGRGGELFF. Written as DNA, the CDR3 is TGTGCCAGCAGCTTAATAGCGGGAGGGCGTGGCGGGGAGCTGTTTTTT.

This clone has a single count. The chain is built from TRBV4-1 and TRBJ2-7; no reliable D call. Trimming took off 1 base at V and 2 bases at J, with 9 bases between the two ends. The germline V gene has CDR1 MGHRA and CDR2 YSYEKL. The CDR3 extends over 14 amino acids. CDR3 sequence: CASSQGDLPYEQYF. In DNA, the CDR3 is TGCGCCAGCAGCCAAGGAGACTTACCCTACGAGCAGTACTTC.

The genes are TRBV6-5 and TRBJ2-7; possibly TRBD2 for D (5 bases). The germline V gene has CDR1 MNHEY and CDR2 SVGAGI. There are 13 residues in the CDR3. Trimming took 2 bases from V and 2 from J, leaving 7 bases between them. The CDR3, as DNA: TGTGCCAGCAGTTACCCCGGGACCTACGAGCAGTACTTC. Residues: CASSYPGTYEQYF.

The J gene is TRBJ2-7, the V gene TRBV2; a possible D gene is TRBD2 (6 bases). The CDR3 is 15 amino acids. Trimming stripped 3 bases from V and 3 bases from J, with 15 bases between. Germline V gene lookup returns CDR1 SNHLY and CDR2 FYNNEI. The CDR3 region is CASSDPTSWVYEQYF. CDR3 sequence (DNA): TGTGCCAGCAGTGACCCGACTAGTTGGGTCTACGAGCAGTACTTC.

DNA for the CDR3: TGTGCCAGTAGTATTTCTCCGACAGAGCAGTTCTTC. Amino acid sequence: CASSISPTEQFF. The chain joins TRBV19 to TRBJ2-1; no reliable D call. This CDR3 region has 12 residues. Per the germline V gene, CDR1 is LNHDA and CDR2 is SQIVND (reference sequence). With 3 bases removed from V and 10 bases from J, the gap between germline ends came to 10 bases.

The V gene is TRBV6-1, the J gene TRBJ2-1; possibly TRBD1 for D (6 bases). Germline loops: CDR1 MNHNS, CDR2 SASEGT. CDR3 size: 12 residues. Trimming took off 8 bases at V and 7 bases at J, with 12 bases between the two ends. DNA of the CDR3: TGTGCCAGCTCACAGGGTTGGAATGAGCAGTTCTTC. This encodes CASSQGWNEQFF.

This clone was seen a few times. Different DNA sequences within this sample yield the same CDR3. The chain combines TRBV5-1 with TRBJ2-7; 8 positions match TRBD2. V lost 7 bases, J lost 4 bases, and 10 bases stayed unmatched. There are 14 residues in the CDR3. Germline CDR1 is SGHRS and CDR2 is YFSETQ. The CDR3 reads CASGTGGPVYEQYF. CDR3 nucleotide sequence: TGCGCCAGCGGGACGGGAGGGCCGGTATACGAGCAGTACTTC.

Remarks on this clone: Other DNA sequences in the sample encode the same CDR3. V usage is TRBV28 and J usage is TRBJ2-7; 8 bases align to TRBD1. The germline V gene encodes CDR1 MDHEN and CDR2 SYDVKM. The CDR3 sequence is 14 residues long. The J segment lost 3 bases and the V segment lost 3 bases, leaving 4 bases of the junction unmatched. The CDR3 DNA reads as TGTGCCAGCAGTTTTGGACAGGGAAGCTACGAGCAGTACTTC. It specifies CASSFGQGSYEQYF. Variable domain in full (rest from reference TRBV28 and TRBJ2-7): DVKVTQSSRYLVKRTGEKVFLECVQDMDHENMFWYRQDPGLGLRLIYFSYDVKMKEKGDIPEGYSVSREKKERFSLILESASTNQTSMYLCASSFGQGSYEQYFGPGTRLTVT.

This clone was counted between two and nine times. V is TRBV6-4 and J is TRBJ2-5; 7 nucleotides align to TRBD2. Germline V gene data show CDR1 as MRHNA and CDR2 as SNTAGT. Losses at the gene ends were 2 bases for V and 1 base for J; bases not matched to a gene: 10. The CDR3 length is 17 residues. The CDR3 DNA is TGTGCCAGCAGTGACAGGTGGAGGCTAGCGGCCCAAGAGACCCAGTACTTC. Its translation is CASSDRWRLAAQETQYF.

The rearrangement uses TRBV18 and TRBJ1-5, with D possibly TRBD1 on 5 matching bases. The CDR3 length is 17 residues. Trimming took off 2 bases at V and 0 bases at J, with 14 bases between the two ends. Germline CDR1 and CDR2: KGHSH and LQKENI. CDR3 in amino acids: CASSPLATAYSNQPQHF. DNA of the CDR3: TGTGCCAGCTCACCATTGGCGACAGCGTATAGCAATCAGCCCCAGCATTTT.

The chain couples TRBV10-2 to TRBJ2-7, with D hard to call. V was shortened by 2 bases and J by 4 bases, with 3 bases between the two germline ends. The CDR3 runs to 11 residues. The V gene's germline CDR1 is WSHSY and CDR2 SAAADI. The CDR3 DNA is TGCGCCAGCAGTGAGCGGTACGAGCAGTACTTC. Protein product: CASSERYEQYF.

The chain carries TRBV6-1 and TRBJ2-3; perhaps TRBD1 as D (6 bases). Germline-derived CDR1 and CDR2 are MNHNS and SASEGT. The V and J ends lost 3 bases and 2 bases respectively, with 12 bases between them. This CDR3 region has 15 residues. CDR3: CASSDVGHHTDTQYF. Here the CDR3 DNA reads TGTGCCAGCAGTGACGTGGGACACCACACAGATACGCAGTATTTT.

This clone showed up just once. The rearrangement links TRBV11-2 to TRBJ2-5; unclear D gene. The CDR3 extends over 13 amino acids. Trimming pared 1 base from V and 3 bases from J, leaving 6 bases between. Germline CDR1 is SGHAT and CDR2 is FQNNGV. CDR3 coding DNA: TGTGCCAGCAGCTTAGCTCGGGAAGAGACCCAGTACTTC. This codes for CASSLAREETQYF.

The rearrangement links TRBV5-4 to TRBJ1-6; TRBD1 aligns across 10 bases. From germline, CDR1 is SGHNT and CDR2 YYREEE (reference sequence). The J segment lost 7 bases and the V segment lost 3 bases, leaving 4 bases of the junction unmatched. The CDR3 consists of 15 residues. CDR3 residues: CASSSSDRGNSPLHF. DNA of the CDR3: TGTGCCAGCAGCTCATCGGACAGGGGGAATTCACCCCTCCACTTT.

This clone turned up a few times. CDR3 sequence (DNA): TGTGCCAGCAGTCCAGGGACAGGGGCCAATTCACCCCTCCACTTT. The encoded protein is CASSPGTGANSPLHF. V is TRBV27 and J is TRBJ1-6; 10 bases are shared with TRBD1. Germline assignment: CDR1 MNHEY and CDR2 SMNVEV (reference sequence). V was pared by 5 bases and J by 7 bases, with 5 bases of the junction left unmatched. This CDR3 region has 15 residues.